The next 10 T cell receptor beta chains were all read from a single sample in a study of vaccination and CD4 T cells after COVID-19. Their target antigens are unknown. CD4+ T cells that had been cultured provided DNA sequenced with the Oncomine TCR Beta short-read assay. TCRdb re-derived calls from the PCR reads in MiXCR, one entry per CDR3 protein. The profile covers more than 9,500 distinct CDR3 sequences, with 53% appearing a single time and about 30% taken by the ten largest. Documented treatment: roughly 11-day PBMC culture with coronavirus spike peptide pools or control peptides (ViraFEST assay). The sequenced material came from CD4+ T cells from blood, cultured in vitro. Every receptor here comes from a human donor who had recovered from COVID-19.

The sample holds a few counts of this clonotype. The chain carries TRBV20-1 and TRBJ1-2; 7 positions agree with TRBD1. J lost 7 bases, V lost 0 bases, and 11 bases had no gene match. Germline lookup yields CDR1 DFQATT and CDR2 SNEGSKA (reference sequence). There are 15 residues in the CDR3. The CDR3, as DNA: TGCAGTGCTAGAGATGGACAGGCAATGCCCTTTGGCTACACCTTC. It yields the protein CSARDGQAMPFGYTF.

The chain couples TRBV7-9 to TRBJ1-1; D call uncertain. The CDR3 spans 14 residues. Germline loops: CDR1 SEHNR, CDR2 FQNEAQ (reference sequence). CDR3 DNA sequence: TGTGCGAGCTATGAGATAGTTGTGAACACTGAAGCTTTCTTT. Encoded protein: CASYEIVVNTEAFF.

V usage is TRBV19 and J usage is TRBJ2-2, with D possibly TRBD1 on 5 matching bases. Germline CDR1 is LNHDA and CDR2 is SQIVND (reference sequence). CDR3 length: 14 residues. The germline V and J ends were trimmed by 5 bases and 1 base, with 8 bases remaining between them. Written as DNA, the CDR3 is TGTGCCAGTAGTCCCGGACAGAACACCGGGGAGCTGTTTTTT. Amino acids: CASSPGQNTGELFF. Together with reference TRBV19 and TRBJ2-2, the CDR3 gives the full variable domain: DGGITQSPKYLFRKEGQNVTLSCEQNLNHDAMYWYRQDPGQGLRLIYYSQIVNDFQKGDIAEGYSVSREKKESFPLTVTSAQKNPTAFYLCASSPGQNTGELFFGEGSRLTVL.

V is TRBV20-1 and J is TRBJ1-5, with D perhaps TRBD1 (5 bases). Trimming shortened V by 2 bases and J by 0 bases, and 8 bases separated the two germline ends. CDR3 length: 14 residues. Per germline, CDR1 DFQATT and CDR2 SNEGSKA (reference sequence). The CDR3 loop reads CSARPGGSNQPQHF. DNA for the CDR3: TGCAGTGCTAGACCTGGGGGTAGCAATCAGCCCCAGCATTTT.

The sample holds a few counts of this clonotype. The chain has TRBV28 and TRBJ1-2; 9 positions agree with TRBD1. The CDR3 totals 15 residues. Germline V gene lookup returns CDR1 MDHEN and CDR2 SYDVKM. The trim removed 5 bases at V and 7 bases at J, leaving 11 bases unmatched. CDR3 sequence (DNA): TGTGCCAGCAGTACGACGGGACAGGGACTCGGTGGCTACACCTTC. It specifies CASSTTGQGLGGYTF.

The V and J genes are TRBV6-1 and TRBJ1-5; the D is unclear. Germline V gene sequence: CDR1 MNHNS, CDR2 SASEGT. V lost 1 base and J 6 bases, leaving 10 bases between the germline ends. This CDR3 has 14 residues. CDR3 loop: CASSEGGGTQPQHF. The CDR3 bases are TGTGCCAGCAGTGAAGGTGGAGGAACTCAGCCCCAGCATTTT.

The chain couples TRBV4-2 to TRBJ1-2; possible D gene TRBD1, 5 bases. V lost 8 bases, J lost 6 bases, and 16 bases lay in between. The CDR3 runs to 13 residues. Germline V CDR1 and CDR2: LGHNA, YNFKEQ. CDR3 nucleotide sequence: TGTGCCAGCGGACCGGGACCGCCTCATGGCTACACCTTC. It yields the protein CASGPGPPHGYTF.

Regarding this clonotype: One junction end disagrees with the germline gene, perhaps due to a read error. The chain has TRBV2 and TRBJ1-4; D unclear. The CDR3 length is 15 residues. Germline lookup yields CDR1 SNHLY and CDR2 FYNNEI. The DNA for the CDR3 is TGCGCCAGCAGTGGTCAAAGGGCAACTAATGAAAAACTGTTTTTT. Amino acid sequence: CASSGQRATNEKLFF.

This clonotype was picked up a small number of times. The chain links TRBV4-2 to TRBJ1-5, with D maybe TRBD1 (5 bases). The CDR3 is 16 residues long. V was shortened by 0 bases and J by 4 bases, with 13 bases between the two germline ends. Germline V gene sequence: CDR1 LGHNA, CDR2 YNFKEQ. The CDR3 DNA reads as TGTGCCAGCAGCCAAGATATTGGGGGTGTGAATCAGCCCCAGCATTTT. Amino acids: CASSQDIGGVNQPQHF.

The rearrangement joins TRBV12-3 or TRBV12-4 to TRBJ1-5; D possibly corresponds to TRBD1 (6 bases). Trimming removed 5 bases at V and 13 bases at J, with 12 bases between. The CDR3 is made up of 11 amino acids. The CDR3 DNA follows: TGTGCCAGCAGTGGGGACACCCCACAGCATTTT. Protein product: CASSGDTPQHF.